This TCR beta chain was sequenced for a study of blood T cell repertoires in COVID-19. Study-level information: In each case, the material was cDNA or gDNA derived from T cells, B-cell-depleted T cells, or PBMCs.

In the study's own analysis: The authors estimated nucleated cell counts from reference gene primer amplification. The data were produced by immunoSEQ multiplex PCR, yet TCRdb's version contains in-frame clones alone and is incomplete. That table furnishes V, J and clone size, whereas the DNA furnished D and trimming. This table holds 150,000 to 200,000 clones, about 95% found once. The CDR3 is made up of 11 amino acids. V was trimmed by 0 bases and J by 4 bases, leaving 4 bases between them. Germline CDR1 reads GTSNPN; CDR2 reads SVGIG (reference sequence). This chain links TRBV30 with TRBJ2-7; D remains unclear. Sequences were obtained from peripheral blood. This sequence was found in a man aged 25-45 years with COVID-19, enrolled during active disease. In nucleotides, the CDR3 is TGTGCCTGGAGTGTAGAGTACGAGCAGTACTTC. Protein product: CAWSVEYEQYF.